These T cell receptor beta chains were read from a single sample in a study of response to subunit inactivated influenza vaccine. TCRdb itself ran the RT-PCR reads through MiXCR, one entry per CDR3 protein. Among hundreds of thousands of distinct CDR3 sequences, under 15% were seen once, and the ten largest hold less than 15%. The sequences come from PBMCs from blood, collected roughly 48 days after vaccination. These receptors all come from a man aged 50 to 60 who received an inactivated influenza vaccine. CDR3s include the opening cysteine and the closing phenylalanine or tryptophan. Each record gives: clone size, V gene, D gene, J gene, CDR3 protein, CDR3 DNA. The D gene is left open where the match is weak. Size is stated for part of the rows, as once, few or many counts, or as a class when the clone is expanded.

size: few; V: TRBV10-3; D: -; J: TRBJ2-5; CDR3: CAISEPTVGRVGETQYF; DNA: TGTGCCATCAGTGAGCCCACCGTTGGTAGGGTTGGAGAGACCCAGTACTTC
size: few; V: TRBV28; D: -; J: TRBJ1-4; CDR3: CASSLRQYNEKLFF; DNA: TGTGCCAGCAGTTTGAGGCAGTATAATGAAAAACTGTTTTTT
size: -; V: TRBV5-1; D: -; J: TRBJ2-7; CDR3: CASSLRIGLASYEQYF; DNA: TGCGCCAGCAGCTTGAGGATAGGGTTGGCCTCCTACGAGCAGTACTTC
size: -; V: TRBV25-1; D: -; J: TRBJ2-7; CDR3: CASSAPIGSLNF; DNA: TGTGCCAGCAGTGCCCCGATCGGCTCGTTAAACTTC
size: -; V: TRBV28; D: -; J: TRBJ2-3; CDR3: CASSSIVAGETDTQYF; DNA: TGTGCCAGCAGTTCAATTGTAGCCGGGGAAACAGATACGCAGTATTTT
size: few; V: TRBV5-1; D: -; J: TRBJ2-3; CDR3: CASSLGGSYTDTQYF; DNA: TGCGCCAGCAGCTTGGGGGGCTCCTACACAGATACGCAGTATTTT
size: few; V: TRBV7-2; D: TRBD2; J: TRBJ2-2; CDR3: CASSYTSGGNTGELFF; DNA: TGTGCCAGCAGTTATACTAGCGGGGGGAACACCGGGGAGCTGTTTTTT
size: few; V: TRBV28; D: TRBD2; J: TRBJ2-3; CDR3: CASSPRLAGAGTDTQYF; DNA: TGTGCCAGCAGTCCGCGACTAGCGGGAGCGGGCACAGATACGCAGTATTTT
size: few; V: TRBV2; D: -; J: TRBJ2-1; CDR3: CASFEKGYNEQFF; DNA: TGTGCCTCCTTCGAAAAGGGTTACAATGAGCAGTTCTTC
size: many; V: TRBV7-2; D: TRBD2; J: TRBJ2-3; CDR3: CASMLAAANTQYF; DNA: TGTGCCAGCATGCTAGCGGCGGCAAATACGCAGTATTTT
size: -; V: TRBV12-3/TRBV12-4; D: TRBD1; J: TRBJ1-5; CDR3: CASSLRPGGQPQHF; DNA: TGTGCCAGCAGTTTAAGACCAGGGGGTCAGCCCCAGCATTTT
size: -; V: TRBV25-1; D: TRBD2; J: TRBJ2-2; CDR3: CSSSPPGRGTGELFF; DNA: TGTTCCAGCTCTCCCCCAGGGAGGGGCACCGGGGAGCTGTTTTTT
size: -; V: TRBV7-2; D: TRBD1; J: TRBJ2-7; CDR3: CASSFSPGTGYEQYF; DNA: TGTGCCAGCAGCTTTTCTCCCGGGACAGGCTACGAGCAGTACTTC